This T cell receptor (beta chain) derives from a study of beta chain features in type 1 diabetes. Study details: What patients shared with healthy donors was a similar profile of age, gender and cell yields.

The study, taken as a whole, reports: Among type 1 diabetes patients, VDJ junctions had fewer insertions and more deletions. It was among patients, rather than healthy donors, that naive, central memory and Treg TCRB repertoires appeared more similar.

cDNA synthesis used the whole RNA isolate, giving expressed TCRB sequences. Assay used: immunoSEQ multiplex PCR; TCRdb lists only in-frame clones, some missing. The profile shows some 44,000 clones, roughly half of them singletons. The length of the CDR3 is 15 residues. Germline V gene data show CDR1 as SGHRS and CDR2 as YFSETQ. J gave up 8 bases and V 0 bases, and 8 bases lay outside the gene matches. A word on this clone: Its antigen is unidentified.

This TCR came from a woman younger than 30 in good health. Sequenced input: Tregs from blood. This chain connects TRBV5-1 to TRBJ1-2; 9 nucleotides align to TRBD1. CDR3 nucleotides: TGCGCCAGCAGCTTGGCGGGACAGGGAAATCGAGGCTACACCTTC. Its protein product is CASSLAGQGNRGYTF.